This passage covers 9 T cell receptor beta chains from one sample sequenced in a study of cytomegalovirus exposure and HLA in healthy donors (TCRdb year 2017). The library was made by the immunoSEQ multiplex PCR assay. A mixture of 60 forward primers for TCR Vbeta segments and 13 reverse primers for TCR Jbeta segments was used in the multiplex PCR. TCRdb carries this immuneACCESS record with in-frame sequences only. Its versions omit some clonotypes, under half of them owing to an unresolved V gene in the studies checked, with the rest unexplained. Present in this sample are roughly 84,000 clones, around 79% of which were seen just once. Around an eighth of the sample is taken by the ten largest. What was sequenced was PBMCs. Source of these receptors: a human donor in good health.

J is TRBJ2-2 and V is TRBV2; no definite D call. Trimming shortened V by 8 bases and J by 1 base, and 5 bases separated the two germline ends. The CDR3 sequence is 12 residues long. Germline values: CDR1 SNHLY, CDR2 FYNNEI. The CDR3 reads CASRVNTGELFF. CDR3 bases: TGTGCCAGCCGAGTGAACACCGGGGAGCTGTTTTTT.

This chain connects TRBV29-1 to TRBJ1-2; D ambiguous. The CDR3 sequence is 14 residues long. The germline V gene has CDR1 SQVTM and CDR2 ANQGSEA. Trimming left V 3 bases short and J 8 bases short, with 19 bases between. CDR3: CSVENPTVRAGYTF. In DNA, the CDR3 is TGCAGCGTTGAGAACCCTACAGTGCGCGCGGGCTACACCTTC.

The genes are TRBV7-2 and TRBJ2-1; 15 nucleotides agree with TRBD2. CDR1 is SGHTA, CDR2 FQGNSA, per germline. The CDR3 length is 14 residues. Trimming removed 5 bases from V and 15 bases from J; junction bases left unmatched: 8. The CDR3 nucleotides read TGTGCCAGCAGCCCAGGGACTAGCGGGGGGAGTCGGTTCTTC. As protein: CASSPGTSGGSRFF.

The V call is TRBV2, the J call TRBJ2-3; the match to TRBD2 covers 8 bases. The junction had 7 bases not matched to a gene; V was cut back by 8 bases and J by 0 bases. This CDR3 comprises 15 residues. Germline V gene lookup returns CDR1 SNHLY and CDR2 FYNNEI. CDR3 sequence reads: CASGIAGGSTDTQYF. The CDR3, as DNA: TGTGCCAGCGGCATCGCGGGGGGAAGCACAGATACGCAGTATTTT.

This clone has just a few counts. This chain joins TRBV10-2 and TRBJ2-2; possibly TRBD2 for D (5 bases). The CDR3 contains 14 residues. Germline V gives CDR1 WSHSY, CDR2 SAAADI. Trimming removed 4 bases at V and 7 bases at J, with 13 bases between. The DNA of the CDR3 is TGCGCCAGCAGTGTGAACAGCCGGGACGGGGAGCTGTTTTTT. It specifies CASSVNSRDGELFF.

This rearrangement joins TRBV4-3 to TRBJ1-5; TRBD1 aligns across 7 bases. The CDR3 covers 14 residues. Germline CDR1 and CDR2: LGHNA and YSLEER. V was clipped by 1 base and J by 4 bases; unmatched bases: 1. The CDR3 DNA reads TGCGCCAGCAGCCAAGGGACAGGTAATCAGCCCCAGCATTTT. Translation: CASSQGTGNQPQHF.

The chain uses TRBV18 and TRBJ1-4; no reliable D call. The CDR3 is made up of 11 amino acids. Looked up from germline, CDR1 is KGHSH and CDR2 is LQKENI. V was cut by 8 bases and J by 7 bases, with 8 bases left in between. CDR3 in amino acids: CASTTGEKLFF. The CDR3 DNA sequence: TGTGCCAGCACGACGGGTGAAAAACTGTTTTTT. Complete variable domain (other parts from reference TRBV18 and TRBJ1-4): NAGVMQNPRHLVRRRGQEARLRCSPMKGHSHVYWYRQLPEEGLKFMVYLQKENIIDESGMPKERFSAEFPKEGPSILRIQQVVRGDSAAYFCASTTGEKLFFGSGTQLSVL.

The rearrangement joins TRBV9 to TRBJ2-2; 8 bases line up with TRBD2. The CDR3 has 17 residues. V shed 0 bases and J 0 bases; nucleotides not matched to a gene: 4. Germline loops: CDR1 SGDLS, CDR2 YYNGEE. DNA for the CDR3: TGTGCCAGCAGCGTAGCCCCCGGGGGGGCGAACACCGGGGAGCTGTTTTTT. As protein: CASSVAPGGANTGELFF.

This chain connects TRBV6-4 to TRBJ2-5; 7 positions match TRBD1. Germline CDR1 and CDR2: MRHNA and SNTAGT. The CDR3 covers 17 residues. The junction had 16 bases not matched to a gene; V was cut back by 4 bases and J by 5 bases. As DNA, the CDR3 is TGTGCCAGCAGTGTCCCAATACGGCAGGGGGTCATGGAGACCCAGTACTTC. Amino acid sequence: CASSVPIRQGVMETQYF.